The rows below give T cell receptor beta chains drawn from one sample of a study of response to subunit inactivated influenza vaccine. TCRdb re-called the RT-PCR reads through MiXCR, storing one row per CDR3 protein. Of roughly 500,000 distinct CDR3 sequences in the sample, roughly a quarter are singletons; the top ten hold about 3%. These data were also reused for a study on T cells expressing NK-cell markers.

The sample in question was CD4+ T cells sorted from PBMCs, obtained roughly 12 days after vaccination. These receptors came from a man aged 50-60 years who received an inactivated influenza vaccine. The CDR3 runs from the conserved cysteine through the conserved F or W. A D gene is named only where the DNA matches it firmly. The size field is filled for only some rows; it gives once, few, many or a size class.

few TRBJ1-3 NA TRBV9 TGTGCCAGCAGCGTAGAAACAGGGACCGGAAACACCATATATTTT CASSVETGTGNTIYF
few TRBJ1-6 NA TRBV5-1 TGCGCCAGCAGCATAATAGATAATTCACCCCTCCACTTT CASSIIDNSPLHF
few TRBJ2-5 NA TRBV19 TGTGCCAGTAGTATCATCACCGGGACCCCCCAAGAGACCCAGTACTTC CASSIITGTPQETQYF
NA TRBJ2-1 NA TRBV14 TGTGCCAGCAGCCAAGGGTCCCTCCAAAGGGTGTTCTTC CASSQGSLQRVFF
few TRBJ1-1 NA TRBV20-1 TGCAGTGCTAGAACAAACTCGTACACTGAAGCTTTCTTT CSARTNSYTEAFF
NA TRBJ2-2 NA TRBV5-1 TGCGCCAGCAGCCCCTTGGGTCCCGCGAACACCGGGGAGCTGTTTTTT CASSPLGPANTGELFF
few TRBJ2-1 NA TRBV24-1 TGTGCCACCAGTGAGTCAACCGGGACTTCCTACAATGAGCAGTTCTTC CATSESTGTSYNEQFF
NA TRBJ1-2 TRBD1 TRBV28 TGTGCCAGCAGTTTAGGCCGAGGGGGCGGGAACTATGGCTACACCTTC CASSLGRGGGNYGYTF
few TRBJ1-5 NA TRBV7-2 TGTGCCAGCAGCTTAGTTTATCAAGGGATGGAGCCCCAGCATTTT CASSLVYQGMEPQHF
NA TRBJ2-7 NA TRBV4-3 TGCGCCAGCAGCCAAGATACGGGGGAGTACGAGCAGTACTTC CASSQDTGEYEQYF
NA TRBJ2-5 TRBD1 TRBV11-2 TGTGCCAGCAGCTCAATCAGGGGGCGCGAAGAGACCCAGTACTTC CASSSIRGREETQYF
few TRBJ2-2 NA TRBV4-3 TGCGCCAGCAGCCAAGATGTCAACACCGGGGAGCTGTTTTTT CASSQDVNTGELFF
many TRBJ2-7 TRBD1 TRBV29-1 TGCAGCGTCGCGACAGGGGGCTACGAGCAGTACTTC CSVATGGYEQYF
NA TRBJ2-1 TRBD1 TRBV19 TGTGCCAGTAGTACCCGGGACAGGGGGATGCTAAATGAGCAGTTCTTC CASSTRDRGMLNEQFF
few TRBJ2-1 NA TRBV20-1 TGCAGTGCTAGATGGAGCAATGAGCAGTTCTTC CSARWSNEQFF
few TRBJ2-2 NA TRBV6-2/TRBV6-3 TGTGCCAGCTATACGGGCCCTTACACCGGGGAGCTGTTTTTT CASYTGPYTGELFF